This T cell receptor beta chain was identified during a study of radiotherapy plus CTLA-4 blockade in lung cancer. Generated by immunoSEQ multiplex PCR, the TCRdb table keeps only in-frame clones and is missing some. Of roughly 100,000 clones detected, 85% to 90% appear once; the ten largest clones hold under 3%. The germline V gene encodes CDR1 SEHNR and CDR2 FQNEAQ (reference sequence). This CDR3 contains 13 residues. V was pared by 2 bases and J by 8 bases, with 12 bases between. Focal radiation plus CTLA-4 blockade with ipilimumab was given to patients with chemo-refractory metastatic non-small-cell lung cancer.

This material consisted of peripheral blood, taken from a patient treated with radiotherapy plus ipilimumab. The sequence came from a human donor with non-small cell lung cancer that progressed on radiotherapy plus ipilimumab. Some clones in this sample may be carry-over from other donors' samples. The V call is TRBV7-9, the J call TRBJ1-2; D gene unclear. The CDR3 nucleotides are TGTGCCAGCAGCTTATTGGCAGGCGAGGGCTACACCTTC. This gives the protein CASSLLAGEGYTF. Looking up the rest from reference TRBV7-9 and TRBJ1-2 gives the full variable domain: DTGVSQNPRHKITKRGQNVTFRCDPISEHNRLYWYRQTLGQGPEFLTYFQNEAQLEKSRLLSDRFSAERPKGSFSTLEIQRTEQGDSAMYLCASSLLAGEGYTFGSGTRLTVV.